One and the same sample provided the 30 T cell receptor beta chains below, sequenced in a study of cytomegalovirus exposure and HLA in healthy donors. Using immunoSEQ multiplex PCR, the repertoire was profiled, and TCRdb retains in-frame clones only, with some absent. Found here are 35,000 to 50,000 clones, 93% of them singletons; the top ten hold less than 2.5%. Input material: PBMCs. These receptors all stem from a young woman in good health and CMV-seronegative.

This rearrangement joins TRBV5-1 to TRBJ2-5; a weak D match, TRBD2 (7 bases). V lost 6 bases, J lost 4 bases, and 19 bases lay in between. Germline loops: CDR1 SGHRS, CDR2 YFSETQ. This CDR3 region has 15 residues. CDR3: CASNDLGGGRETQYF. In DNA, the CDR3 is TGCGCCAGCAACGACCTGGGGGGCGGGAGAGAGACCCAGTACTTC.

The chain couples TRBV11-2 to TRBJ2-1; 7 bases match TRBD2. The length of the CDR3 is 17 residues. V trimming: 2 bases; J trimming: 6 bases; junction bases outside the gene matches: 13. Per the germline V gene, CDR1 is SGHAT and CDR2 is FQNNGV. The CDR3 loop reads CASSLPGGGPSGNEQFF. CDR3 in DNA: TGTGCCAGCAGCTTACCTGGGGGAGGGCCATCGGGCAATGAGCAGTTCTTC.

V gene TRBV4-1 combines with J gene TRBJ2-7; D is uncertain. Per germline, CDR1 MGHRA and CDR2 YSYEKL. With 2 bases removed from V and 0 bases from J, the gap between germline ends came to 8 bases. The CDR3 totals 14 residues. The CDR3 here is CASSQIAFSYEQYF. CDR3 DNA sequence: TGCGCCAGCAGCCAAATCGCGTTCTCCTACGAGCAGTACTTC.

This clone was seen only once. This sequence joins TRBV30 and TRBJ2-2; D unresolved. The CDR3 has 13 amino acids. The germline V gene has CDR1 GTSNPN and CDR2 SVGIG (reference sequence). V was clipped by 2 bases and J by 5 bases, with 9 bases between them. CDR3 loop: CAWSRSTTGELFF. In DNA form, the CDR3 reads TGTGCCTGGAGTCGATCTACTACCGGGGAGCTGTTTTTT.

The rearrangement joins TRBV5-1 to TRBJ1-1, with D perhaps matching TRBD1 (5 bases). V was shortened by 2 bases and J by 8 bases, with 10 bases between the two germline ends. This CDR3 has 12 amino acids. Germline V lookup: CDR1 SGHRS, CDR2 YFSETQ. The CDR3 sequence: CASSFPGLEAFF. For the CDR3, the DNA is TGCGCCAGCAGCTTTCCGGGACTGGAAGCTTTCTTT.

This chain connects TRBV25-1 to TRBJ2-3, with D unclear. With 6 bases removed from V and 0 bases from J, the gap between germline ends came to 7 bases. CDR1 and CDR2 (germline): MGHDK, SYGVNS. This CDR3 is built from 13 residues. The CDR3 region is CASRVGSTDTQYF. DNA of the CDR3: TGTGCCAGCAGGGTGGGCAGCACAGATACGCAGTATTTT. Variable domain in full (rest from reference TRBV25-1 and TRBJ2-3): EADIYQTPRYLVIGTGKKITLECSQTMGHDKMYWYQQDPGMELHLIHYSYGVNSTEKGDLSSESTVSRIRTEHFPLTLESARPSHTSQYLCASRVGSTDTQYFGPGTRLTVL.

This chain links TRBV29-1 with TRBJ1-5, with D tentatively TRBD1 (5 bases). The V gene's germline CDR1 is SQVTM and CDR2 ANQGSEA. The CDR3 runs 14 residues. The ends were cut back, 4 bases at V and 10 bases at J, with 20 bases in the middle. The CDR3 loop is CSVAVQDSISPQHF. Here the CDR3 DNA reads TGCAGCGTTGCCGTACAGGATTCAATCAGCCCCCAGCATTTT.

The chain combines TRBV4-2 with TRBJ1-4; possible D gene TRBD1, 6 bases. The CDR3 extends over 18 amino acids. The V gene lost 3 bases and the J gene lost 0 bases, with 17 bases spanning the gap. Germline CDR1 is LGHNA and CDR2 is YNFKEQ. In nucleotides, the CDR3 is TGTGCCAGCAGCCACCCCCTGACAGGCTCTGCAACTAATGAAAAACTGTTTTTT. This translates into CASSHPLTGSATNEKLFF.

The chain couples TRBV27 to TRBJ1-1; D gene unclear. CDR1 is MNHEY, CDR2 SMNVEV, per germline (reference sequence). V was shortened by 6 bases and J by 1 base, with 12 bases between the two germline ends. CDR3 length: 14 amino acids. This CDR3 is CASSTHSSNTEAFF. In DNA, the CDR3 is TGTGCCAGCAGCACCCACTCTTCGAACACTGAAGCTTTCTTT.

The genes are TRBV6-5 and TRBJ1-1, with D unresolved. Trimming removed 7 bases at V and 1 base at J, with 10 bases between. The CDR3 sequence is 13 residues long. Germline-derived CDR1 and CDR2 are MNHEY and SVGAGI. The CDR3 sequence: CASTLRGNTEAFF. CDR3 nucleotide sequence: TGTGCCAGCACCCTACGAGGGAACACTGAAGCTTTCTTT.

V usage is TRBV5-5 and J usage is TRBJ2-5, with 8 bases aligning to TRBD1. The CDR3 has 14 residues. Germline CDR1 is SGHKS and CDR2 is YYEKEE (reference sequence). V lost 1 base and J lost 2; bases outside the gene matches: 1. The CDR3 reads CASSLRDRQETQYF. In nucleotides, the CDR3 is TGTGCCAGCAGCTTGCGGGACAGGCAAGAGACCCAGTACTTC.

The chain employs TRBV6-5 and TRBJ2-7; tentative D call: TRBD1 (6 bases). CDR1 and CDR2 from the germline V gene are MNHEY and SVGAGI. CDR3 length: 14 amino acids. Trimming cost V 5 bases and J 2 bases, with 13 bases left between them. The CDR3 DNA sequence: TGTGCCAGCAGTAATCCGGGACAAACCTACGAGCAGTACTTC. It specifies CASSNPGQTYEQYF.

CDR3 protein: CASSPRVTNEKLFF. Here the CDR3 DNA reads TGTGCCAGCAGCCCCCGGGTGACTAATGAAAAACTGTTTTTT. The rearrangement uses TRBV14 and TRBJ1-4; D gene ambiguous. Trimming cost V 4 bases and J 2 bases, with 8 bases left between them. CDR1 is SGHDN and CDR2 is FVKESK in the germline V gene. The CDR3 has 14 amino acids.

V usage is TRBV19 and J usage is TRBJ1-1; D unclear. The CDR3 runs 14 residues. The V gene's germline CDR1 is LNHDA and CDR2 SQIVND (reference sequence). V was pared by 1 base and J by 3 bases, with 9 bases between. CDR3: CASSIGGEHTEAFF. As DNA, the CDR3 is TGTGCCAGTAGTATAGGAGGAGAGCACACTGAAGCTTTCTTT.

Here the CDR3 DNA reads TGTGCCAGCAGCCTCAGGTGGAGGACCGGTAGCGGGAGGAGGTCCGGGGAGCTGTTTTTT. This translates into CASSLRWRTGSGRRSGELFF. This rearrangement joins TRBV28 to TRBJ2-2; 10 nucleotides agree with TRBD2. Trimming took 6 bases from V and 6 from J; bases not matched to a gene: 22. Germline assignment: CDR1 MDHEN and CDR2 SYDVKM. The CDR3 covers 20 residues.

The rearrangement links TRBV5-1 to TRBJ2-1, with 8 bases fitting TRBD1. CDR3 length: 13 residues. Germline CDR1 and CDR2: SGHRS and YFSETQ. Trimming removed 4 bases from V and 6 bases from J; junction bases left unmatched: 3. The CDR3 DNA is TGCGCCAGCAGCCTGGACAGGGTCAATGAGCAGTTCTTC. Amino acids: CASSLDRVNEQFF.

The CDR3 DNA follows: TGTGCCAGTGGTTCCGACAGATACAATCAGCCCCAGCATTTT. This gives the protein CASGSDRYNQPQHF. The genes are TRBV28 and TRBJ1-5; TRBD1 is a possible D gene (5 bases). This CDR3 contains 14 residues. Germline loops: CDR1 MDHEN, CDR2 SYDVKM. The germline V and J ends were trimmed by 9 bases and 3 bases, with 15 bases remaining between them.

The chain uses TRBV28 and TRBJ1-6, with 8 bases fitting TRBD1. V lost 10 bases, J lost 4 bases, and 3 bases stayed unmatched. Germline CDR1 and CDR2: MDHEN and SYDVKM. This CDR3 is 13 amino acids long. The CDR3 bases are TGTGCCACCTGGACAGGGTATAATTCACCCCTCCACTTT. It encodes CATWTGYNSPLHF.

V usage is TRBV7-2 and J usage is TRBJ2-2, with D unresolved. The assigned J gene may be wrong: the sequence end matches TRBJ1-3 better. CDR3 length equals 15 residues. Germline CDR1 is SGHTA and CDR2 is FQGNSA. CDR3 in DNA: TGTGCCAGCAGCTTAGTACTAACCTCTGGAAACACCATATATTTT. Translating gives CASSLVLTSGNTIYF.

The chain is built from TRBV4-1 and TRBJ2-1; TRBD1 matches 7 bases. The trim removed 0 bases at V and 5 bases at J, leaving 10 bases unmatched. This CDR3 region has 17 residues. Germline CDR1 and CDR2: MGHRA and YSYEKL. This chain's CDR3 is CASSQDYLGTVNNEQFF. The CDR3 DNA reads TGCGCCAGCAGCCAAGATTATTTAGGGACAGTGAACAATGAGCAGTTCTTC.

This chain links TRBV5-6 with TRBJ1-1, with D perhaps matching TRBD1 (5 bases). This CDR3 region has 13 residues. Trimming removed 3 bases at V and 7 bases at J, with 13 bases between. Germline-derived CDR1 and CDR2 are SGHDT and YYEEEE. CDR3 in amino acids: CASSSTDSLEAFF. The CDR3 region has the DNA TGTGCCAGCAGCTCAACCGACAGCCTTGAAGCTTTCTTT.

This chain joins TRBV18 and TRBJ2-1; 13 nucleotides line up with TRBD2. Germline lookup yields CDR1 KGHSH and CDR2 LQKENI. The CDR3 runs to 17 residues. The junction had 5 bases not matched to a gene; V was cut back by 4 bases and J by 2 bases. CDR3 nucleotides: TGTGCCAGCTCACGTGTGGGACTAGCGGGGACCTACAATGAGCAGTTCTTC. This gives the protein CASSRVGLAGTYNEQFF.

The rearrangement joins TRBV7-6 to TRBJ2-2, with 8 positions matching TRBD1. The CDR3 is 15 residues long. Trimming cost V 2 bases and J 7 bases; bases outside gene matches: 6. Germline V CDR1 and CDR2: SGHVS, FNYEAQ. The CDR3: CASSLRTGGGGELFF. The CDR3 coding sequence is TGTGCCAGCAGCTTAAGAACAGGGGGTGGCGGGGAGCTGTTTTTT. Combining the CDR3 with reference TRBV7-6 and TRBJ2-2 gives the whole variable domain GAGVSQSPRYKVTKRGQDVALRCDPISGHVSLYWYRQALGQGPEFLTYFNYEAQQDKSGLPNDRFSAERPEGSISTLTIQRTEQRDSAMYRCASSLRTGGGGELFFGEGSRLTVL.

The genes are TRBV10-2 and TRBJ2-1, with 8 nucleotides matching TRBD1. J lost 0 bases, V lost 6 bases, and 7 bases had no gene match. Germline loops: CDR1 WSHSY, CDR2 SAAADI. The CDR3 length is 16 residues. CDR3 nucleotides: TGCGCCAGCAGACCCACAGGGGGATTCTCCTACAATGAGCAGTTCTTC. Translated, it gives CASRPTGGFSYNEQFF.

This sequence joins TRBV10-1 and TRBJ2-3, with a possible D match to TRBD2 (6 bases). The CDR3 runs 14 residues. V shed 5 bases and J shed 4 bases, with 13 bases lying between them. Per germline, CDR1 WNHNN and CDR2 SYGVQD (reference sequence). The CDR3 DNA reads TGCGCCAGCAGTAGGGGACGGGAGCCAGATACGCAGTATTTT. Encoded protein: CASSRGREPDTQYF.

V is TRBV10-1 and J is TRBJ1-1; no clear D. This CDR3 is built from 13 residues. Trimming stripped 3 bases from V and 8 bases from J, with 13 bases between. The germline V gene encodes CDR1 WNHNN and CDR2 SYGVQD (reference sequence). Here the CDR3 DNA reads TGCGCCAGCAGTGACCGGGTAAATCTCGAAGCTTTCTTT. It specifies CASSDRVNLEAFF.

This sequence joins TRBV5-1 and TRBJ1-2; D is perhaps TRBD1 (6 bases). With 6 bases removed from V and 1 base from J, the gap between germline ends came to 19 bases. This CDR3 contains 16 residues. Germline CDR1 and CDR2: SGHRS and YFSETQ. The CDR3 nucleotides read TGCGCCAGCAACGAGATACCGACAGGCCGTAACTATGGCTACACCTTC. It is translated as CASNEIPTGRNYGYTF.

The V and J genes are TRBV28 and TRBJ2-7, with D perhaps TRBD1 (6 bases). The CDR3 spans 15 residues. Trimming took off 6 bases at V and 1 base at J, with 16 bases between the two ends. CDR1 and CDR2 (germline): MDHEN, SYDVKM. The DNA for the CDR3 is TGTGCCAGCAGCTCCCTGGGGACATCGTCCTACGAGCAGTACTTC. It encodes CASSSLGTSSYEQYF.

The chain carries TRBV28 and TRBJ2-1; TRBD2 matches at 9 bases. The V gene end was trimmed by 1 base and the J gene end by 3 bases; junction bases not matched to a gene: 7. The CDR3 extends over 17 amino acids. Germline CDR1 MDHEN, CDR2 SYDVKM. The CDR3 spells CASSLLVAGVGYNEQFF. Written as DNA, the CDR3 is TGTGCCAGCAGTTTATTGGTAGCGGGGGTCGGCTACAATGAGCAGTTCTTC.

V and J are TRBV5-1 and TRBJ1-1; 8 bases are a match to TRBD1. The CDR3 totals 14 residues. Germline-derived CDR1 and CDR2 are SGHRS and YFSETQ. J was trimmed by 3 bases and V by 7 bases; bases with no gene match: 8. CDR3 nucleotides: TGCGCCAGCGGGACCAGGGGGCGGGACACTGAAGCTTTCTTT. Protein product: CASGTRGRDTEAFF.